This TCR beta chain was sequenced during a study of control samples from healthy donors and cancer patients. Produced via immunoSEQ multiplex PCR; TCRdb's table is partial and in-frame only. The profile shows around 190,000 clones, around 94% of them singletons. With V trimmed by 4 bases and J by 6 bases, 7 bases remained unmatched. CDR1 is SGHVS and CDR2 is FNYEAQ in the germline V gene. The CDR3 consists of 16 residues. Input material: blood. The TCR originated in a man under 40 in good health. The rearrangement links TRBV7-6 to TRBJ2-3, with 13 bases lining up with TRBD2. The CDR3 DNA reads TGTGCCAGCAGCTGGGGACTAGCGGGGATGGGGGATACGCAGTATTTT. Translation: CASSWGLAGMGDTQYF.